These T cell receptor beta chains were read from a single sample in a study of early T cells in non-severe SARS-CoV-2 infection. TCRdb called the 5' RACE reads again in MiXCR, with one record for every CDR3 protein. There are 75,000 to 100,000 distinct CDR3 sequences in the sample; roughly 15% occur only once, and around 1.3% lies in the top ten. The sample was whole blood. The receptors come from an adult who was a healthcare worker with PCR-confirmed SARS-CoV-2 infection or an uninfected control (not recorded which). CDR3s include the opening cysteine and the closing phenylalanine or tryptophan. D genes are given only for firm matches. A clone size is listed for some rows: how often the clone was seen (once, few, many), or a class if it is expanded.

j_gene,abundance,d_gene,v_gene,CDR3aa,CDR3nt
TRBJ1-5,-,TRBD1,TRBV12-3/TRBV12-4,CASSPRTGDKGGNQPQHF,TGTGCCAGCAGTCCGCGGACAGGGGATAAGGGTGGCAATCAGCCCCAGCATTTT
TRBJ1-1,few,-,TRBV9,CASSVVWAESNTEAFF,TGTGCCAGCAGCGTAGTCTGGGCGGAGTCCAACACTGAAGCTTTCTTT
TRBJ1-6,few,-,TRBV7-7,CASSLDLNSPLHF,TGTGCTAGCAGCTTAGATCTCAATTCACCCCTCCACTTT
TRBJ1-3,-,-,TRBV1,CTSSQVVLGNTIYF,TGCACCAGCAGCCAAGTTGTGTTGGGAAACACCATATATTTT
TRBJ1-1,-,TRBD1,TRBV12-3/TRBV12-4,CASSSGGGTEAFF,TGTGCCAGCAGTTCAGGGGGCGGAACTGAAGCTTTCTTT
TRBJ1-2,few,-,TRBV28,CASSLPKGVSGYTF,TGTGCCAGCAGTTTACCGAAGGGGGTTTCTGGCTACACCTTC
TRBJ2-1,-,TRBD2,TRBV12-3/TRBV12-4,CASRLLSGAYNEQFF,TGTGCCAGCAGACTTCTTAGCGGGGCCTACAATGAGCAGTTCTTC
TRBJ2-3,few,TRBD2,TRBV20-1,CSARSVSGTSVTDTQYF,TGCAGTGCTAGAAGCGTCTCCGGGACTAGCGTAACAGATACGCAGTATTTT
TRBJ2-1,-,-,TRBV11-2,CASSLEGGRWNEQFF,TGTGCCAGCAGCTTAGAAGGGGGGCGATGGAATGAGCAGTTCTTC
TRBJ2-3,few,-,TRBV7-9,CASSENRDTQYF,TGTGCCAGCAGTGAGAACCGTGATACGCAGTATTTT
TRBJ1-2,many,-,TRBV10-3,CAISDSVQSVYGYTF,TGTGCCATCAGTGATTCCGTGCAGTCCGTCTATGGCTACACCTTC
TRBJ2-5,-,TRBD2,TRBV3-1,CASSPQGTSGGRKTQYF,TGTGCCAGCAGCCCCCAGGGGACTAGCGGGGGGAGGAAGACCCAGTACTTC
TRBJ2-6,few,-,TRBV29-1,CSVDEGTGANVLTF,TGCAGCGTTGACGAGGGAACCGGGGCCAACGTCCTGACTTTC
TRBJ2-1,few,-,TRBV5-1,CASSFPSNEQFF,TGCGCCAGCAGCTTCCCAAGTAATGAGCAGTTCTTC
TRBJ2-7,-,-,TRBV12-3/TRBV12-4,CASSPSFGVSSGEQYF,TGTGCCAGCAGTCCATCGTTTGGGGTAAGCTCCGGCGAGCAGTACTTC
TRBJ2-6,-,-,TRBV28,CASGQTSLGANVLTF,TGTGCCAGCGGCCAGACATCTCTGGGGGCCAACGTCCTGACTTTC
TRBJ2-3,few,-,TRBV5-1,CASSELPDQDTQYF,TGCGCCAGCAGTGAGCTACCCGACCAGGATACGCAGTATTTT
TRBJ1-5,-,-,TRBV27,CASSLITGSQPQHF,TGTGCCAGCAGTTTAATAACAGGGTCCCAGCCCCAGCATTTT
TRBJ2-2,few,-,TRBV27,CASSFEENTGELFF,TGTGCCAGCAGTTTCGAAGAGAACACCGGGGAGCTGTTTTTT
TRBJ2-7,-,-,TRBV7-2,CASSFWTGSYEQYF,TGTGCCAGCAGCTTTTGGACGGGCTCCTACGAGCAGTACTTC
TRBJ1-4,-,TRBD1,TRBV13,CASSSQPPRTGAEGKLFF,TGTGCCAGCAGCTCCCAACCCCCCCGGACAGGGGCGGAAGGAAAACTGTTTTTT
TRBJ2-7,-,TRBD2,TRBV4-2,CASSQKPTSGVSYEQYF,TGTGCCAGCAGCCAAAAGCCGACTAGCGGGGTCTCCTACGAGCAGTACTTC